The entry that follows covers one TCR beta chain sequence. Antigen: not known. This record belongs to a study of T cell responses to AZD1222 COVID-19 vaccine. Whole-study findings and limits: Seropositive AZD1222 recipients at baseline numbered only five to seven. Nearly half of spike-specific TCRs reportedly go after variant regions that carry no mutations.

Germline V gene sequence: CDR1 MNHNY, CDR2 SVGAGI (reference sequence). V gave up 5 bases and J gave up 6 bases, with 8 bases separating them. The CDR3 length is 11 residues. The table came from immunoSEQ multiplex PCR; TCRdb's copy has only in-frame clones and leaves some out. The sample yields 98,000 or so clones, more than 70% seen once. The chain couples TRBV6-6 to TRBJ2-7; no firm D call. The specimen was peripheral blood, collected 28 days after the second AZD1222 dose. The receptor was isolated from an adult who received the AZD1222 COVID-19 vaccine. The CDR3 DNA sequence: TGTGCCAGCAGTGTGAGTAGCGAGCAGTACTTC. Residues: CASSVSSEQYF.